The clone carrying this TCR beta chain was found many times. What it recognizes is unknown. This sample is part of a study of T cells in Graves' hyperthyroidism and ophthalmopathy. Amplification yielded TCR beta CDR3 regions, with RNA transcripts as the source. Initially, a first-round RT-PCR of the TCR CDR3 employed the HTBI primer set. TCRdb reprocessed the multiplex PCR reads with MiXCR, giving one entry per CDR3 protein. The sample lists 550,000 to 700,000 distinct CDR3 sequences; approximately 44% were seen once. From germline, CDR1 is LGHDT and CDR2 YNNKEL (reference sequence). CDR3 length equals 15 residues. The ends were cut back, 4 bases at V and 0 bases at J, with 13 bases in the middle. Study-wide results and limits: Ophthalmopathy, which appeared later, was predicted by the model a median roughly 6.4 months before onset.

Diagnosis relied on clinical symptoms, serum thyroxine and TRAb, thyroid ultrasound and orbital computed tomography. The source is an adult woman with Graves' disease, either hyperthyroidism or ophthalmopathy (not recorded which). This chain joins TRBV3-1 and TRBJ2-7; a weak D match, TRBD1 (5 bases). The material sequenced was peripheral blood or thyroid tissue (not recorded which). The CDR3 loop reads CASSPRQLTSYEQYF. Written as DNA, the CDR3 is TGTGCCAGCAGCCCGCGACAGTTAACCTCCTACGAGCAGTACTTC.